Listed here are 15 T cell receptor beta chains from one sample, sequenced in a study of early T cells in non-severe SARS-CoV-2 infection. TCRdb re-derived calls from the 5' RACE reads in MiXCR, one entry per CDR3 protein. The repertoire holds tens of thousands of distinct CDR3 sequences, with about 15% as singletons. Sequencing was performed on whole blood. The receptors shown here come from an adult who was a healthcare worker with PCR-confirmed SARS-CoV-2 infection or an uninfected control (not recorded which).

This clonotype was recorded at least ten times. The V gene is TRBV4-1, the J gene TRBJ2-5; no reliable D call. The CDR3 spans 15 residues. Trimming pared 3 bases from V and 0 bases from J, leaving 11 bases between. Per germline, CDR1 MGHRA and CDR2 YSYEKL. The CDR3 DNA reads as TGCGCCAGCAGCCAGACCCCTACGGACCAAGAGACCCAGTACTTC. Translation: CASSQTPTDQETQYF.

This clonotype showed up just a few times. The chain couples TRBV29-1 to TRBJ1-2; D ambiguous. The CDR3 is 13 amino acids. CDR1 and CDR2 from the germline V gene are SQVTM and ANQGSEA. The V end was cut by 2 bases, the J end by 3 bases, with 10 bases between. The CDR3 sequence is CSVETGIDYGYTF. The DNA for the CDR3 is TGCAGCGTTGAAACCGGGATAGACTATGGCTACACCTTC.

This clonotype was seen only a few times. V gene TRBV7-3 combines with J gene TRBJ2-3; 12 positions agree with TRBD2. The junction had 9 bases not matched to a gene; V was cut back by 5 bases and J by 3 bases. CDR1 and CDR2 from the germline V gene are SGHTA and FQGTGA. The length of the CDR3 is 17 residues. The CDR3 protein is CASSRNPSGGVTDTQYF. CDR3 DNA: TGTGCCAGCAGCCGAAACCCTAGCGGGGGGGTAACAGATACGCAGTATTTT.

This clonotype appeared many times. The chain couples TRBV6-6 to TRBJ1-2; 7 bases agree with TRBD1. The CDR3 is made up of 14 amino acids. V dropped 5 bases and J dropped 4; count of bases not matched to a gene: 7. Per the germline V gene, CDR1 is MNHNY and CDR2 is SVGAGI (reference sequence). CDR3 region: CASSVLQGTYGYTF. The DNA of the CDR3 is TGTGCCAGCAGTGTATTACAGGGGACCTATGGCTACACCTTC.

The chain joins TRBV7-2 to TRBJ1-2; 7 positions match TRBD1. With 4 bases clipped from V and 3 bases from J, the junction kept 2 bases outside the gene matches. Looked up from germline, CDR1 is SGHTA and CDR2 is FQGNSA. This CDR3 has 13 amino acids. DNA of the CDR3: TGTGCCAGCAGCTATGACAGGGACTATGGCTACACCTTC. This sequence encodes CASSYDRDYGYTF.

This clonotype was observed many times. The chain links TRBV6-1 to TRBJ2-5; D unclear. Germline assignment: CDR1 MNHNS and CDR2 SASEGT. The CDR3 extends over 16 amino acids. Trimming shortened V by 5 bases and J by 1 base, and 17 bases separated the two germline ends. CDR3 sequence reads: CASSTRPPPLQETQYF. DNA for the CDR3: TGTGCCAGCAGTACTCGACCTCCACCCCTCCAAGAGACCCAGTACTTC.

This chain joins TRBV18 and TRBJ1-1; perhaps TRBD1 as D (5 bases). V was cut by 4 bases and J by 0 bases, with 12 bases left in between. This CDR3 is 15 amino acids long. Germline V gene sequence: CDR1 KGHSH, CDR2 LQKENI. The CDR3 DNA follows: TGTGCCAGCTCACAGGTGACAGCCCTGAACACTGAAGCTTTCTTT. As protein: CASSQVTALNTEAFF.

The chain joins TRBV20-1 to TRBJ2-7; 7 bases are a match to TRBD1. Germline V gene data show CDR1 as DFQATT and CDR2 as SNEGSKA (reference sequence). Unmatched junction bases numbered 8, after V lost 5 bases and J lost 4 bases. The CDR3 extends over 13 amino acids. Here the CDR3 reads CSAVDRLKYEQYV. The CDR3 DNA follows: TGCAGTGCTGTGGACAGGCTAAAGTACGAGCAGTACGTC.

In this sample, this clonotype turned up many times. The V and J genes are TRBV20-1 and TRBJ2-4, with TRBD2 identical over 10 bases. CDR3 size: 17 residues. Trimming cost V 1 base and J 0 bases; bases outside gene matches: 6. Germline V CDR1 and CDR2: DFQATT, SNEGSKA (reference sequence). The CDR3 coding sequence is TGCAGTGCTAGAGGGCTAGCGGGGGCCGAAGCCAAAAACATTCAGTACTTC. Its translation: CSARGLAGAEAKNIQYF.

The V gene is TRBV20-1, the J gene TRBJ2-1, with 11 nucleotides matching TRBD2. V dropped 5 bases and J dropped 7; count of bases not matched to a gene: 7. CDR1 and CDR2 (germline): DFQATT, SNEGSKA (reference sequence). CDR3 length: 14 amino acids. The CDR3 reads CSAFSSGGWNEQFF. CDR3 coding DNA: TGCAGTGCTTTTTCTAGCGGGGGGTGGAATGAGCAGTTCTTC.

The rearrangement links TRBV3-1 to TRBJ2-1, with 8 nucleotides matching TRBD2. J gave up 2 bases and V 0 bases, and 6 bases lay outside the gene matches. Germline V gives CDR1 LGHDT, CDR2 YNNKEL (reference sequence). The CDR3 runs 17 residues. DNA of the CDR3: TGTGCCAGCAGCCAAGATAAGGGACTAGACGCCTACAATGAGCAGTTCTTC. Translating gives CASSQDKGLDAYNEQFF.

This clonotype was recorded many times. The chain links TRBV9 to TRBJ2-5; possible D gene TRBD1, 5 bases. V was trimmed by 3 bases and J by 1 base, leaving 10 bases between them. Germline V gene data show CDR1 as SGDLS and CDR2 as YYNGEE. The CDR3 has 14 residues. The CDR3 bases are TGTGCCAGCAGCGCAGGGTCATTCCAAGAGACCCAGTACTTC. This translates into CASSAGSFQETQYF.

This clonotype has just a few counts. The chain combines TRBV6-6 with TRBJ1-3; weak D call: TRBD1 (6 bases). This CDR3 has 17 amino acids. The germline gives CDR1 MNHNY, CDR2 SVGAGI (reference sequence). Deletions cut 6 bases from V and 4 bases from J, with 22 bases between. CDR3: CASSSYGTPLRGNTIYF. For the CDR3, the DNA is TGTGCCAGCAGCTCGTACGGGACACCCTTGAGGGGAAACACCATATATTTT.

The V and J genes are TRBV6-5 and TRBJ1-1; no reliable D call. With 4 bases removed from V and 1 base from J, the gap between germline ends came to 10 bases. Germline loops: CDR1 MNHEY, CDR2 SVGAGI. The CDR3 spans 14 residues. The CDR3 is CASSSTRGNTEAFF. The CDR3 DNA sequence: TGTGCCAGCAGTTCTACAAGAGGGAACACTGAAGCTTTCTTT.

The gene calls are TRBV6-2 or TRBV6-3 and TRBJ1-1, with D hard to call. Germline values: CDR1 MNHEY, CDR2 SVGEGT. V was shortened by 3 bases and J by 0 bases, with 8 bases between the two germline ends. This CDR3 is 14 amino acids long. CDR3 sequence: CASSYSLLNTEAFF. DNA for the CDR3: TGTGCCAGCAGTTATTCCCTTTTGAACACTGAAGCTTTCTTT.